The clone carrying this TCR beta chain occurred a few times. The data stem from a study of identical twins. Germline loops: CDR1 SGHRS, CDR2 YFSETQ. V lost 4 bases, J lost 4 bases, and 8 bases stayed unmatched. This CDR3 is built from 16 residues. Each CDR3 protein gets one entry after TCRdb re-called the 5' RACE reads with MiXCR. The sample shows about 790,000 distinct CDR3 sequences, 15% to 20% of them seen only once. The sample was also linked to a second study, of T cells expressing NK-cell markers.

The sequencing sample was made of PBMCs. The chain links TRBV5-1 to TRBJ2-7; 13 bases agree with TRBD2. The sequence was obtained from a woman under 30 in good health. The CDR3 region is CASSDKATSGGYEQYF. The CDR3 DNA sequence: TGCGCCAGCAGCGATAAGGCGACTAGCGGGGGGTACGAGCAGTACTTC.